One sample yielded the 14 T cell receptor beta chains listed below, sequenced in a study of T cells in localized non-small cell lung cancer. The table came from immunoSEQ multiplex PCR; TCRdb's copy has only in-frame clones and leaves some out. The table records tens of thousands of clones, more than 65% of them present only once. Here the sequenced sample was peripheral blood, taken before any cancer treatment. Receptor source: a male donor aged 60 or older with stage III squamous cell lung carcinoma.

This clone was observed a few times. The rearrangement joins TRBV27 to TRBJ1-2; weak D call: TRBD1 (6 bases). Germline assignment: CDR1 MNHEY and CDR2 SMNVEV (reference sequence). The CDR3 runs to 14 residues. The ends were cut back, 5 bases at V and 8 bases at J, with 18 bases in the middle. The CDR3 DNA sequence: TGTGCCAGCAGTCTGAATGGGGGCGCGCGGGGCTACACCTTC. Amino acid sequence: CASSLNGGARGYTF.

The chain recombines TRBV6-1 with TRBJ1-3; a weak D match, TRBD1 (5 bases). Trimming removed 8 bases from V and 2 bases from J, with 10 bases in between. Germline CDR1 reads MNHNS; CDR2 reads SASEGT. The CDR3 is 13 amino acids. In nucleotides, the CDR3 is TGTGCCAGCCGGAGGGACCCTGGAAACACCATATATTTT. Its translation: CASRRDPGNTIYF.

This clone was seen a few times. The J gene is TRBJ1-2, the V gene TRBV5-4; TRBD1 aligns across 9 bases. The CDR3 contains 15 residues. V lost 3 bases and J lost 4; bases outside the gene matches: 7. The germline V gene has CDR1 SGHNT and CDR2 YYREEE (reference sequence). Here the CDR3 DNA reads TGTGCCAGCAGCTCCGGGACAGGGCAGGGCTATGGCTACACCTTC. Amino acid sequence: CASSSGTGQGYGYTF.

The CDR3 protein is CASRPGTSGFAGELFF. The CDR3 DNA follows: TGTGCCAGCAGACCCGGGACTAGCGGTTTTGCCGGGGAGCTGTTTTTT. The genes are TRBV5-4 and TRBJ2-2, with 11 positions matching TRBD2. There are 16 residues in the CDR3. Germline V gene lookup returns CDR1 SGHNT and CDR2 YYREEE (reference sequence). V gave up 5 bases and J gave up 6 bases; unmatched junction bases: 9.

V usage is TRBV5-1 and J usage is TRBJ1-1, with D perhaps TRBD1 (6 bases). This CDR3 spans 15 amino acids. Trimming removed 4 bases from V and 5 bases from J, with 18 bases in between. Germline V gene lookup returns CDR1 SGHRS and CDR2 YFSETQ. The CDR3 protein is CASSISLPGHTEAFF. The CDR3 bases are TGCGCCAGCAGCATATCACTCCCGGGACATACTGAAGCTTTCTTT.

The chain joins TRBV7-8 to TRBJ1-2; 8 bases line up with TRBD1. Unmatched junction bases numbered 4, after V lost 2 bases and J lost 8 bases. The CDR3 has 13 amino acids. Germline CDR1 is SGHVS and CDR2 is FQNEAQ. CDR3 loop: CASSLRQGSGYTF. As DNA, the CDR3 is TGTGCCAGCAGCTTAAGACAGGGGAGCGGCTACACCTTC.

This clone was counted once. The chain is built from TRBV6-5 and TRBJ2-1; 7 bases are a match to TRBD1. The J segment lost 7 bases and the V segment lost 3 bases, leaving 12 bases of the junction unmatched. From germline, CDR1 is MNHEY and CDR2 SVGAGI. This CDR3 comprises 16 residues. CDR3 amino acids: CASSYLGTDPLNEQFF. The CDR3 DNA follows: TGTGCCAGCAGTTATCTAGGGACAGATCCCTTAAATGAGCAGTTCTTC.

The rearrangement uses TRBV5-4 and TRBJ1-4; 9 nucleotides align to TRBD1. There are 15 residues in the CDR3. CDR1 is SGHNT and CDR2 is YYREEE in the germline V gene (reference sequence). After removal of 4 bases from V and 4 bases from J, the junction contained 5 bases not matched to a gene. The CDR3 DNA reads TGTGCCAGCAGCGATCCGGGACAGGGTAATGAAAAACTGTTTTTT. As protein: CASSDPGQGNEKLFF.

The chain joins TRBV14 to TRBJ1-2, with D unresolved. The germline V and J ends were trimmed by 1 base and 0 bases, with 3 bases remaining between them. Germline V gene lookup returns CDR1 SGHDN and CDR2 FVKESK. This CDR3 spans 13 amino acids. Here the CDR3 reads CASSQVPNYGYTF. For the CDR3, the DNA is TGTGCCAGCAGCCAAGTTCCTAACTATGGCTACACCTTC. Full variable domain (remainder filled in from reference TRBV14 and TRBJ1-2): EAGVTQFPSHSVIEKGQTVTLRCDPISGHDNLYWYRRVMGKEIKFLLHFVKESKQDESGMPNNRFLAERTGGTYSTLKVQPAELEDSGVYFCASSQVPNYGYTFGSGTRLTVV.

The J gene is TRBJ2-6, the V gene TRBV30; D is unresolved. The ends were cut back, 1 base at V and 2 bases at J, with 3 bases in the middle. There are 13 residues in the CDR3. Germline V gene sequence: CDR1 GTSNPN, CDR2 SVGIG (reference sequence). This chain's CDR3 is CAWSAPGANVLTF. DNA of the CDR3: TGTGCCTGGAGTGCGCCTGGGGCCAACGTCCTGACTTTC.

The chain uses TRBV6-1 and TRBJ2-5; maybe TRBD2 (6 bases). The germline CDR1 and CDR2 sequences are MNHNS and SASEGT. Trimming shortened V by 5 bases and J by 2 bases, and 9 bases separated the two germline ends. There are 13 residues in the CDR3. CDR3 DNA: TGTGCCAGCAGTAGGGACTTACAAGAGACCCAGTACTTC. Its protein is CASSRDLQETQYF.

The chain carries TRBV10-2 and TRBJ2-1; 10 nucleotides match TRBD2. From germline, CDR1 is WSHSY and CDR2 SAAADI. V lost 3 bases, J lost 7 bases, and 9 bases stayed unmatched. The CDR3 loop spans 16 amino acids. The CDR3 region has the DNA TGCGCCAGCAGTGATAAGCGGGGGGGCCTAAGAAATGAGCAGTTCTTC. This sequence encodes CASSDKRGGLRNEQFF.

The rearrangement links TRBV11-2 to TRBJ2-2, with TRBD1 identical over 7 bases. CDR3 size: 16 residues. J was trimmed by 0 bases and V by 5 bases; bases with no gene match: 6. Germline V CDR1 and CDR2: SGHAT, FQNNGV. CDR3 region: CASSKRTGPNTGELFF. The CDR3, as DNA: TGTGCCAGCAGCAAAAGGACAGGACCGAACACCGGGGAGCTGTTTTTT.

This sequence joins TRBV5-6 and TRBJ1-1; D is uncertain. The CDR3 sequence is 14 residues long. Germline V CDR1 and CDR2: SGHDT, YYEEEE. Trimming took off 0 bases at V and 7 bases at J, with 13 bases between the two ends. CDR3 protein: CASSLAGVRDEAFF. The DNA for the CDR3 is TGTGCCAGCAGCTTGGCTGGGGTCCGGGATGAAGCTTTCTTT.